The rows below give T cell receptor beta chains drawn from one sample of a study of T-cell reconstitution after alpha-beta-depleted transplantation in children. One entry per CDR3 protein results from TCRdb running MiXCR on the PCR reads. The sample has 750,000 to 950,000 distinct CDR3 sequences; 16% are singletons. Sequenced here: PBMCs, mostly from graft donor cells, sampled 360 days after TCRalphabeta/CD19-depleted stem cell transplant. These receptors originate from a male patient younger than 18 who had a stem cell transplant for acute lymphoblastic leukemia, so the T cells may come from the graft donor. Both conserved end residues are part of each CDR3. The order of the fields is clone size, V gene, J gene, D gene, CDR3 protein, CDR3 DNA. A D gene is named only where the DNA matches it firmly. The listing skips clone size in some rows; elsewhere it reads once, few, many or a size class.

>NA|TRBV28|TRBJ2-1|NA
CASTKRGKGYNEQFF
TGTGCCAGCACCAAAAGGGGTAAGGGTTACAATGAGCAGTTCTTC
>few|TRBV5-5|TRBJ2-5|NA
CASSPVVYREETQYF
TGTGCCAGCAGCCCAGTGGTTTACAGGGAGGAGACCCAGTACTTC
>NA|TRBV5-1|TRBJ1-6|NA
CASSLGGALNNSPLHF
TGCGCCAGCAGCTTAGGAGGGGCGCTGAATAATTCACCCCTCCACTTT
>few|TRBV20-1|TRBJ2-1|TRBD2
CSAFPGLAIPQFF
TGCAGTGCTTTTCCGGGACTAGCGATCCCTCAGTTCTTC
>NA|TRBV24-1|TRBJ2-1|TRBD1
CATSDFLDRGKYNEQFF
TGTGCCACCAGTGATTTCCTTGACAGGGGGAAATACAATGAGCAGTTCTTC
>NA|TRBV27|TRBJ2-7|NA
CASSLNVGFLDAYF
TGTGCCAGCAGTTTAAACGTTGGGTTTCTGGATGCGTACTTC
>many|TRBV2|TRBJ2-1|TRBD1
CASSTPRGGQVAYNEQFF
TGTGCCAGCAGTACCCCTCGAGGGGGACAGGTAGCCTACAATGAGCAGTTCTTC
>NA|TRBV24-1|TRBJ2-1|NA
CATSDLTGDNEQFF
TGTGCCACCAGTGATTTAACGGGGGACAATGAGCAGTTCTTC
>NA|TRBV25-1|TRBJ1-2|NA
CASGDVGGYTF
TGTGCCAGCGGTGACGTCGGGGGCTACACCTTC
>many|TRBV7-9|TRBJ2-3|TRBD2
CASSLMGGAADTQYF
TGTGCCAGCAGCTTAATGGGAGGGGCGGCAGATACGCAGTATTTT
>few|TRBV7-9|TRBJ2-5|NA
CASSPLARQETQYF
TGTGCCAGCAGCCCCCTAGCGAGACAAGAGACCCAGTACTTC
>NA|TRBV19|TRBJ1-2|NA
CASSGTPRGQANYGYTF
TGTGCCAGTAGCGGGACGCCCCGGGGGCAGGCGAACTATGGCTACACCTTC
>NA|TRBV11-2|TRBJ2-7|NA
CASSLGGWAGSHYEQYF
TGTGCCAGCAGCTTAGGCGGGTGGGCGGGATCCCACTACGAGCAGTACTTC
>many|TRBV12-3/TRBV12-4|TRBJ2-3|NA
CASCPGDALTDTQYF
TGTGCCAGCTGTCCGGGGGATGCCCTCACAGATACGCAGTATTTT
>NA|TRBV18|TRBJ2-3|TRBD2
CASAGLVTDTQYF
TGTGCCAGCGCCGGACTAGTGACAGATACGCAGTATTTT
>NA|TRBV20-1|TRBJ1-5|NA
CSARVLSEGKSNQPQHF
TGCAGTGCTAGAGTCCTCTCAGAAGGGAAGAGCAATCAGCCCCAGCATTTT
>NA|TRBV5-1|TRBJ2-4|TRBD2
CASSLGLAEGFLAKNIQYF
TGCGCCAGCAGCTTGGGGCTAGCGGAGGGATTTCTAGCCAAAAACATTCAGTACTTC
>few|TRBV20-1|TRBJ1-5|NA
CSAEVDYRARQPQHF
TGCAGTGCCGAAGTCGATTACAGGGCCCGCCAGCCCCAGCATTTT
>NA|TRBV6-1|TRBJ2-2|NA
CASSAAPWDTGELFF
TGTGCCAGCAGTGCAGCACCCTGGGACACCGGGGAGCTGTTTTTT
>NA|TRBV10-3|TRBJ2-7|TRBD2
CATRTSGSRDEQYF
TGTGCCACCAGGACTAGCGGGAGTAGAGACGAGCAGTACTTC
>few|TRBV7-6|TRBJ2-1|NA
CASSLQRSSGNEQFF
TGTGCCAGCAGCTTACAGCGCTCATCGGGGAATGAGCAGTTCTTC
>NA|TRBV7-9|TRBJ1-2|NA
CASSVQGLNYGYTF
TGTGCCAGCAGCGTACAGGGACTGAACTATGGCTACACCTTC
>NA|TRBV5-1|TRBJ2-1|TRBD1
CASSFPNSGTGVMDEQFF
TGCGCCAGCAGCTTTCCTAATTCGGGGACAGGGGTAATGGATGAGCAGTTCTTC
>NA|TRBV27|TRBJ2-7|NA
CASSLSGGPYEQYF
TGTGCCAGCAGTTTGTCGGGTGGTCCCTACGAGCAGTACTTC
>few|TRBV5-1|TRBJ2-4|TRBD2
CASSLGPLAGGAKNIQYF
TGCGCCAGCAGCTTGGGGCCCCTAGCGGGAGGCGCCAAAAACATTCAGTACTTC
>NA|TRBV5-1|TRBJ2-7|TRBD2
CASSFTGTSGLYEQYF
TGCGCCAGCAGCTTTACCGGGACTAGCGGACTCTACGAGCAGTACTTC
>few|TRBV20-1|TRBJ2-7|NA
CSVAGEGLEQYF
TGCAGTGTAGCAGGAGAGGGTCTCGAGCAGTACTTC
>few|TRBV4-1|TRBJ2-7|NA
CASSQEGVGTVKLDGGQYF
TGCGCCAGCAGCCAAGAAGGCGTTGGGACAGTGAAATTAGACGGGGGGCAGTACTTC
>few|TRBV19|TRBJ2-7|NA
CASSIRTVYEQYF
TGTGCCAGTAGTATAAGGACAGTCTACGAGCAGTACTTC
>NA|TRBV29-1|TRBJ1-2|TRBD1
CSSQGDSYHGYTF
TGCAGCTCTCAGGGGGACAGCTATCATGGCTACACCTTC
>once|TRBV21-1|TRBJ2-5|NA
CASSDLATQYF
TGTGCCAGCAGCGACCTAGCTACCCAGTACTTC
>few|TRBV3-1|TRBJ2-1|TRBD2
CASSHTSGGRNEQFF
TGTGCCAGCAGCCACACTAGCGGGGGGCGGAATGAGCAGTTCTTC
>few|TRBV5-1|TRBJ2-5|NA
CASSLDLATGAETQYF
TGCGCCAGCAGCTTGGACCTAGCTACGGGGGCAGAGACCCAGTACTTC
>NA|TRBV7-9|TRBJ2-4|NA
CASSPLGGEGKNIQYF
TGTGCCAGCAGCCCTTTAGGGGGAGAGGGGAAAAACATTCAGTACTTC
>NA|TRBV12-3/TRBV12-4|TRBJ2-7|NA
CASSSFGGTREQYF
TGTGCCAGCAGTTCCTTCGGGGGTACGAGAGAGCAGTACTTC
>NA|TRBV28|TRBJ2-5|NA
CASSNRRGPQETQYF
TGTGCCAGCAGTAACCGCAGGGGACCGCAAGAGACCCAGTACTTC
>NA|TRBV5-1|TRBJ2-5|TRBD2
CASSVGTSRETQYF
TGCGCCAGCAGCGTCGGGACTAGCCGAGAGACCCAGTACTTC
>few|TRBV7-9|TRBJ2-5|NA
CASSSVEETQYF
TGTGCCAGCAGCTCGGTGGAAGAGACCCAGTACTTC
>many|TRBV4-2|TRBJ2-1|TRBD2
CASSQAGGPNNEQFF
TGTGCCAGCAGCCAGGCGGGAGGCCCTAACAATGAGCAGTTCTTC
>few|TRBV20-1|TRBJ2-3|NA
CSAQSLATSTDTQYF
TGCAGTGCGCAATCTCTAGCGACTAGCACAGATACGCAGTATTTT
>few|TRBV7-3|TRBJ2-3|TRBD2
CASSPTTSGRADTQYF
TGTGCCAGCAGCCCCACGACTAGCGGGAGGGCAGATACGCAGTATTTT
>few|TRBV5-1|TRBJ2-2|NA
CASSFTGSNTGELFF
TGCGCCAGCAGCTTTACCGGGAGTAACACCGGGGAGCTGTTTTTT
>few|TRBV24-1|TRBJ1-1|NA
CAAVNGRSNTEAFF
TGTGCCGCCGTAAACGGACGGTCGAACACTGAAGCTTTCTTT
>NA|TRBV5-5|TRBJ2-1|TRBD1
CASSFTGTASYNEQFF
TGTGCCAGCAGCTTTACCGGGACAGCTTCCTACAATGAGCAGTTCTTC